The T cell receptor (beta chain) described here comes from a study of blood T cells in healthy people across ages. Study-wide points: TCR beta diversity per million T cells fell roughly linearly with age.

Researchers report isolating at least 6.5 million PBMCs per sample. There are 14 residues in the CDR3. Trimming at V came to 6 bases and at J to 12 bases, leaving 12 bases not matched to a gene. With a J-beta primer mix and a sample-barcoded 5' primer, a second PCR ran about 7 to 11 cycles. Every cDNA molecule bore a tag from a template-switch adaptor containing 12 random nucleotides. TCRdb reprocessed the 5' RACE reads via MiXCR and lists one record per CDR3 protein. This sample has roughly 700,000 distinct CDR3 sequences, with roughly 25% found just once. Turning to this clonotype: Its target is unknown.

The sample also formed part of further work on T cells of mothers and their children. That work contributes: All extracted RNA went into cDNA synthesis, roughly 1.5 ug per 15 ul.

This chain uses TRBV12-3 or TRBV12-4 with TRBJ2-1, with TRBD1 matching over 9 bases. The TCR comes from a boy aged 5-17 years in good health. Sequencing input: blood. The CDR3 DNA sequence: TGTGCCAGCAGATCCGGGACAGGGAAAATCGGGCAGTTCTTC. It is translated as CASRSGTGKIGQFF.